One sample yielded the 27 T cell receptor beta chains listed below, sequenced in a study of blood T cell repertoires in COVID-19 (dated by TCRdb to 2019 to 2021). Libraries were constructed by the immunoSEQ multiplex PCR assay. TCRdb provides this immuneACCESS table in a form limited to in-frame rearrangements. Some clones are lacking; in checked studies, under half of them reflect an unresolved V gene, and why the rest are absent is not known. The sample data list 250,000 to 300,000 clones, and about nine tenths of these were observed just once. Together, the top ten hold approximately 3% of the sample. Input material: peripheral blood. These receptors originate from a woman in her 30s with active or convalescent COVID-19.

The gene calls are TRBV19 and TRBJ2-7, with a weak D call TRBD1 (6 bases). Between the trimmed V and J ends, which lost 5 bases and 1 base, there was a span of 9 bases. This CDR3 has 13 amino acids. CDR1 is LNHDA, CDR2 SQIVND, per germline (reference sequence). The CDR3 coding sequence is TGTGCCAGTAGTCTCAGGGGTTCCTACGAGCAGTACTTC. Its translation: CASSLRGSYEQYF.

The chain links TRBV5-4 to TRBJ2-3, with D unresolved. The germline V gene has CDR1 SGHNT and CDR2 YYREEE (reference sequence). Trimming pared 0 bases from V and 7 bases from J, leaving 6 bases between. The CDR3 extends over 12 amino acids. CDR3 sequence: CASSLEPYTQYF. The CDR3 DNA follows: TGTGCCAGCAGCTTGGAGCCTTATACGCAGTATTTT.

The rearrangement uses TRBV6-2 or TRBV6-3 and TRBJ1-1; perhaps TRBD1 as D (6 bases). This CDR3 contains 16 residues. Per the germline V gene, CDR1 is MNHEY and CDR2 is SVGEGT. Trimming stripped 2 bases from V and 4 bases from J, with 17 bases between. The CDR3 loop is CASSYGGGRPITEAFF. Here the CDR3 DNA reads TGTGCCAGCAGTTACGGGGGGGGCAGGCCGATCACTGAAGCTTTCTTT.

The chain has TRBV9 and TRBJ2-4; possible D gene TRBD2, 5 bases. Germline loops: CDR1 SGDLS, CDR2 YYNGEE. This CDR3 has 14 amino acids. V lost 0 bases, J lost 2 bases, and 6 bases lay in between. The CDR3 coding sequence is TGTGCCAGCAGCGTAGGAGGGACCAAAAACATTCAGTACTTC. It specifies CASSVGGTKNIQYF.

V and J are TRBV3-1 (or the pseudogene TRBV3-2) and TRBJ2-2; TRBD1 matches 12 bases. CDR1 and CDR2 (germline): LGHDT, YNNKEL (reference sequence). Unmatched junction bases numbered 6, after V lost 4 bases and J lost 6 bases. This CDR3 spans 16 amino acids. DNA for the CDR3: TGTGCCAGCAGCCGGCAGGGGACAGGGGGCCCCGGGGAGCTGTTTTTT. It translates to CASSRQGTGGPGELFF.

The chain employs TRBV29-1 and TRBJ2-7; D may be TRBD1 (6 bases). This CDR3 is built from 13 residues. Trimming shortened V by 3 bases and J by 0 bases, and 9 bases separated the two germline ends. The germline gives CDR1 SQVTM, CDR2 ANQGSEA. The CDR3 spells CSVDQGSSYEQYF. Here the CDR3 DNA reads TGCAGCGTTGATCAGGGGTCCTCCTACGAGCAGTACTTC.

V and J are TRBV5-8 and TRBJ2-5; 8 bases agree with TRBD1. The CDR3 runs to 13 residues. V gave up 4 bases and J gave up 2 bases; unmatched junction bases: 1. Germline CDR1 SGHTS, CDR2 YDEGEE. The CDR3 reads CASSRDRQETQYF. CDR3 DNA sequence: TGTGCCAGCAGCAGGGACAGGCAAGAGACCCAGTACTTC.

This clone occurred a few times. The chain recombines TRBV19 with TRBJ2-5, with 8 bases lining up with TRBD2. The V segment lost 8 bases and the J segment 7 bases; nucleotides outside the gene matches: 18. The CDR3 has 16 amino acids. CDR1 and CDR2 (germline): LNHDA, SQIVND (reference sequence). As DNA, the CDR3 is TGTGCCAGTGGCCACGGGGCGGGGGGCCTCCTGGGGACCCAGTACTTC. Translation: CASGHGAGGLLGTQYF.

V is TRBV6-2 or TRBV6-3 and J is TRBJ2-1; 12 bases fit TRBD2. With V trimmed by 0 bases and J by 4 bases, 7 bases remained unmatched. This CDR3 is 18 amino acids long. Germline assignment: CDR1 MNHEY and CDR2 SVGEGT. The CDR3 DNA reads TGTGCCAGCAGTTACTCGGCACCGGGACTAGCGGGTTACAATGAGCAGTTCTTC. It codes for CASSYSAPGLAGYNEQFF.

V and J are TRBV24-1 and TRBJ1-3; D is possibly TRBD1 (6 bases). V was trimmed by 7 bases and J by 2 bases, leaving 11 bases between them. The V gene's germline CDR1 is KGHDR and CDR2 SFDVKD. This CDR3 has 14 amino acids. The CDR3 DNA follows: TGTGCCACCAGGGGGGGGGCTGCTGGAAACACCATATATTTT. Protein product: CATRGGAAGNTIYF.

The count of this clone is one. The chain links TRBV21-1 to TRBJ1-5; TRBD1, the table's D call, was not compared with the DNA. TRBV21-1 is classified as a pseudogene. The CDR3 sequence is 18 residues long. The CDR3 DNA reads TGTGCCAGCAGCACATTCGCCTCCCGGGACAGGGGCAATCAGCCCCAGCATTTT. Translated: CASSTFASRDRGNQPQHF.

V usage is TRBV6-5 and J usage is TRBJ2-2; a possible D gene is TRBD1 (6 bases). The V gene's germline CDR1 is MNHEY and CDR2 SVGAGI. CDR3 length: 15 residues. Trimming cost V 6 bases and J 0 bases, with 11 bases left between them. CDR3: CASRRGQTNTGELFF. The CDR3 DNA sequence: TGTGCCAGCAGAAGAGGACAGACGAACACCGGGGAGCTGTTTTTT.

CDR3 protein: CASSVGAGGTYEQYF. DNA of the CDR3: TGTGCCAGCAGCGTAGGAGCGGGGGGTACCTACGAGCAGTACTTC. The rearrangement joins TRBV9 to TRBJ2-7, with 9 nucleotides matching TRBD2. This CDR3 is 15 amino acids long. CDR1 is SGDLS and CDR2 is YYNGEE in the germline V gene. The V and J ends lost 0 bases and 2 bases, in that order; junction bases with no gene match: 3. Full variable domain (rest looked up from reference TRBV9 and TRBJ2-7): DSGVTQTPKHLITATGQRVTLRCSPRSGDLSVYWYQQSLDQGLQFLIQYYNGEERAKGNILERFSAQQFPDLHSELNLSSLELGDSALYFCASSVGAGGTYEQYFGPGTRLTVT.

The chain is built from TRBV18 and TRBJ1-1; 7 bases match TRBD1. The J segment lost 4 bases and the V segment lost 8 bases, leaving 13 bases of the junction unmatched. Germline CDR1 and CDR2: KGHSH and LQKENI. CDR3 length equals 15 residues. The CDR3 bases are TGTGCCAGCATCGAGACAGGGATGGGGAGCACTGAAGCTTTCTTT. As protein: CASIETGMGSTEAFF.

This clone came up once. The chain links TRBV5-1 to TRBJ2-5, with 7 bases that match TRBD1. V gave up 9 bases and J gave up 2 bases; unmatched junction bases: 10. The germline V gene encodes CDR1 SGHRS and CDR2 YFSETQ. This CDR3 is 14 amino acids long. In DNA, the CDR3 is TGCGCCACCGCCAGGGGGAACGGACAAGAGACCCAGTACTTC. The encoded protein is CATARGNGQETQYF. The entire variable domain, with the rest obtained from reference TRBV5-1 and TRBJ2-5, is as follows: KAGVTQTPRYLIKTRGQQVTLSCSPISGHRSVSWYQQTPGQGLQFLFEYFSETQRNKGNFPGRFSGRQFSNSRSEMNVSTLELGDSALYLCATARGNGQETQYFGPGTRLLVL.

On this clone: Other nucleotide sequences from this sample produce the same CDR3. The chain combines TRBV3-1 (or the pseudogene TRBV3-2) with TRBJ1-1; TRBD1 aligns across 7 bases. The germline gives CDR1 LGHDT, CDR2 YNNKEL (reference sequence). The trim removed 4 bases at V and 1 base at J, leaving 3 bases unmatched. The CDR3 consists of 14 residues. CDR3 sequence reads: CASSRGTANTEAFF. The CDR3 nucleotides are TGTGCCAGCAGCCGAGGGACAGCGAACACTGAAGCTTTCTTT.

J is TRBJ2-2 and V is TRBV5-1, with TRBD2 matching 7 bases. Germline V CDR1 and CDR2: SGHRS, YFSETQ. This CDR3 spans 16 amino acids. Trimming at V came to 4 bases and at J to 2 bases, leaving 8 bases not matched to a gene. The CDR3 sequence: CASSRTGTTNTGELFF. CDR3 DNA: TGCGCCAGCAGCCGAACCGGGACTACCAACACCGGGGAGCTGTTTTTT.

Points on this clone: The same CDR3 is also encoded by other DNA sequences in this sample. V usage is TRBV27 and J usage is TRBJ1-1; D possibly corresponds to TRBD1 (6 bases). Trimming cost V 3 bases and J 3 bases, with 8 bases left between them. Germline lookup yields CDR1 MNHEY and CDR2 SMNVEV (reference sequence). This CDR3 has 13 residues. The CDR3 DNA follows: TGTGCCAGCAGTTTGACAGGTTACACTGAAGCTTTCTTT. The encoded protein is CASSLTGYTEAFF.

The chain uses TRBV24-1 and TRBJ2-1, with TRBD1 identical over 9 bases. V lost 4 bases to trimming and J lost 8 bases; unmatched junction nucleotides: 11. The CDR3 is 16 residues long. The V gene's germline CDR1 is KGHDR and CDR2 SFDVKD. The CDR3: CATSDPNRGQLDEQFF. CDR3 DNA sequence: TGTGCCACCAGTGACCCTAACAGGGGGCAACTCGATGAGCAGTTCTTC.

The chain carries TRBV5-1 and TRBJ2-7; 12 bases fit TRBD1. Germline CDR1 is SGHRS and CDR2 is YFSETQ. The length of the CDR3 is 15 residues. V dropped 0 bases and J dropped 7; count of bases not matched to a gene: 5. The CDR3 coding sequence is TGCGCCAGCAGCTTGGGGGGACAGGGGGCCGGGGAGCAGTACTTC. Protein: CASSLGGQGAGEQYF.

This sequence joins TRBV5-6 and TRBJ2-1; 11 bases match TRBD2. After removal of 2 bases from V and 0 bases from J, the junction contained 10 bases not matched to a gene. The germline V gene has CDR1 SGHDT and CDR2 YYEEEE. This CDR3 is built from 19 residues. CDR3 in amino acids: CASSFELAGALSSYNEQFF. Written as DNA, the CDR3 is TGTGCCAGCAGCTTCGAACTAGCGGGGGCCTTAAGCTCCTACAATGAGCAGTTCTTC.

The J gene is TRBJ1-1, the V gene TRBV7-2; D ambiguous. The V end was cut by 5 bases, the J end by 4 bases, with 17 bases between. This CDR3 is 15 amino acids long. The germline gives CDR1 SGHTA, CDR2 FQGNSA. The CDR3 sequence: CASSRAEGWSTEAFF. In DNA, the CDR3 is TGTGCCAGCAGCCGGGCCGAGGGTTGGAGCACTGAAGCTTTCTTT.

The chain carries TRBV4-3 and TRBJ1-2; D perhaps matches TRBD1 (5 bases). Germline CDR1 LGHNA, CDR2 YSLEER. The CDR3 runs 14 residues. Trimming left V 4 bases short and J 8 bases short, with 17 bases between. As DNA, the CDR3 is TGCGCCAGCAGCCTGGACGACAGACCTACGGGCTACACCTTC. This sequence encodes CASSLDDRPTGYTF.

The chain has TRBV27 and TRBJ2-7, with a tentative D call TRBD2 (6 bases). The length of the CDR3 is 14 residues. V gave up 6 bases and J gave up 0 bases, with 12 bases separating them. The germline CDR1 and CDR2 sequences are MNHEY and SMNVEV (reference sequence). In DNA, the CDR3 is TGTGCCAGCAGCCGGGACGGGAGCTCCTACGAGCAGTACTTC. It is translated as CASSRDGSSYEQYF.

The chain combines TRBV19 with TRBJ2-5; D remains ambiguous. This CDR3 comprises 14 residues. Per germline, CDR1 LNHDA and CDR2 SQIVND (reference sequence). V shed 2 bases and J shed 4 bases, with 11 bases lying between them. CDR3 sequence (DNA): TGTGCCAGTAGTATAAGCAACAGTGGAGAGACCCAGTACTTC. As protein: CASSISNSGETQYF.

This clone was seen once. The V and J genes are TRBV5-1 and TRBJ2-3; D remains ambiguous. V shed 2 bases and J shed 2 bases, with 15 bases lying between them. In germline, CDR1 is SGHRS, CDR2 YFSETQ. CDR3 length: 16 residues. The CDR3 DNA follows: TGCGCCAGCAGCTTCCAGACGGAGTTTTACACAGATACGCAGTATTTT. Translation gives CASSFQTEFYTDTQYF.

The rearrangement uses TRBV5-1 and TRBJ2-1; D is ambiguous. CDR1 and CDR2 from the germline V gene are SGHRS and YFSETQ. Trimming removed 0 bases at V and 4 bases at J, with 5 bases between. This CDR3 spans 13 amino acids. The CDR3 region is CASSLDGYNEQFF. The CDR3 DNA is TGCGCCAGCAGCTTGGACGGTTACAATGAGCAGTTCTTC.